The sequence of this TCR beta chain was determined in a study of T-cell reconstitution after alpha-beta-depleted transplantation in children. Points from the study as a whole: It was newly produced T cells that mostly accounted for T-cell counts and diversity one year after transplant. Where some patients showed high TCRbeta diversity at day 60, it came from recipient T cells and thymic progenitors that had survived. The origin of alpha-beta T cells about two months after transplant was reportedly several hundred expanded graft clones.

Regarding this clonotype: Its antigen is undetermined. A read error is possible here, since a much larger clone lies one base away.

V lost 5 bases and J lost 5; bases outside the gene matches: 11. Germline assignment: CDR1 SGHVS and CDR2 FQNEAQ. The CDR3 loop spans 16 amino acids. Unique molecular identifiers were incorporated into the prepared TCRbeta library. TCRdb passed the PCR reads through MiXCR, listing each CDR3 protein once. Of more than 400,000 distinct CDR3 sequences in the sample, roughly 43% were seen once. Sequencing was performed on PBMCs, taken before TCRalphabeta/CD19-depleted stem cell transplant. The source is a girl aged 2 to 9 with aplastic anemia, due to receive a stem cell transplant. The chain carries TRBV7-8 and TRBJ2-2; 7 bases line up with TRBD2. This CDR3 reads CASSPPEGGWTGELFF. As DNA, the CDR3 is TGTGCCAGCAGCCCCCCGGAGGGAGGGTGGACCGGGGAGCTGTTTTTT.